These 11 T cell receptor beta chains were all obtained from the same sample, sequenced in a study of CD8 T cells in ankylosing spondylitis. Study-wide findings and caveats: Seemingly characteristic of ankylosing spondylitis blood was a TCR beta motif consisting of about 8 highly homologous variants.

The antigens these receptors bind are not known. TCRdb ran MiXCR on the 5' RACE reads and lists one entry per CDR3 protein. The table shows roughly 370,000 distinct CDR3 sequences, with around 24% occurring only once. What was sequenced was blood, either unsorted or a sorted T cell fraction (not recorded which). Receptors were obtained from a male donor with ankylosing spondylitis.

This clonotype appeared a few times. The genes are TRBV2 and TRBJ1-6; the D is unclear. The CDR3 consists of 13 residues. The germline V gene encodes CDR1 SNHLY and CDR2 FYNNEI. The V gene lost 8 bases and the J gene lost 4 bases, with 9 bases spanning the gap. The CDR3 spells CASGVTYNSPLHF. For the CDR3, the DNA is TGTGCCAGCGGGGTGACTTATAATTCACCCCTCCACTTT.

J is TRBJ1-1 and V is TRBV28, with D unclear. The CDR3 has 14 amino acids. Germline CDR1 MDHEN, CDR2 SYDVKM. V lost 3 bases and J lost 4, with 12 bases in between. The CDR3 DNA reads TGTGCCAGCAGTTTCCTGGACCGGAGCACTGAAGCTTTCTTT. Its translation: CASSFLDRSTEAFF.

This clonotype was recorded many times. The J gene is TRBJ2-7, the V gene TRBV29-1, with 7 nucleotides matching TRBD1. CDR1 SQVTM and CDR2 ANQGSEA come from the germline V gene. Trimming at V came to 6 bases and at J to 4 bases, leaving 9 bases not matched to a gene. This CDR3 is 13 amino acids long. CDR3: CSVAPQGEYEQYF. In DNA form, the CDR3 reads TGCAGCGTGGCACCCCAGGGGGAATACGAGCAGTACTTC.

This clonotype was observed a few times. The CDR3 here is CASSTGTENTGELFF. DNA of the CDR3: TGTGCCAGCAGTACCGGGACGGAGAACACCGGGGAGCTGTTTTTT. V is TRBV6-1 and J is TRBJ2-2; TRBD1 or TRBD2 may be the D gene (5 bases each). The V gene's germline CDR1 is MNHNS and CDR2 SASEGT. This CDR3 spans 15 amino acids. V shed 5 bases and J shed 1 base, with 11 bases lying between them.

V usage is TRBV28 and J usage is TRBJ2-5, with 7 bases lining up with TRBD2. The CDR3 is 15 amino acids. Germline values: CDR1 MDHEN, CDR2 SYDVKM. J gave up 2 bases and V 5 bases, and 8 bases lay outside the gene matches. CDR3 loop: CASSPSLAAQETQYF. The DNA for the CDR3 is TGTGCCAGCAGTCCAAGCCTAGCGGCACAAGAGACCCAGTACTTC.

This clonotype has just a few counts. The chain couples TRBV30 to TRBJ2-1; perhaps TRBD2 as D (6 bases). V dropped 4 bases and J dropped 7 bases, with 11 bases sitting between them. CDR1 is GTSNPN, CDR2 SVGIG, per germline (reference sequence). The CDR3 consists of 12 residues. The CDR3 sequence is CAWTRESNEQFF. Written as DNA, the CDR3 is TGTGCCTGGACTCGGGAGTCTAATGAGCAGTTCTTC.

The rearrangement uses TRBV20-1 and TRBJ1-6, with a tentative D call TRBD1 (6 bases). There are 13 residues in the CDR3. The germline gives CDR1 DFQATT, CDR2 SNEGSKA (reference sequence). V lost 6 bases and J lost 7, with 13 bases in between. CDR3 loop: CSAGTGTNSPLHF. The CDR3 DNA reads as TGCAGTGCCGGCACAGGGACCAATTCACCCCTCCACTTT.

The chain combines TRBV19 with TRBJ2-7; a possible D gene is TRBD1 (6 bases). The CDR3 loop spans 14 amino acids. CDR1 and CDR2 from the germline V gene are LNHDA and SQIVND (reference sequence). The ends were cut back, 5 bases at V and 0 bases at J, with 11 bases in the middle. Written as DNA, the CDR3 is TGTGCCAGTAGTTCCTGGGACACCTCCTACGAGCAGTACTTC. Translation: CASSSWDTSYEQYF. Combining the CDR3 with reference TRBV19 and TRBJ2-7 gives the whole variable domain DGGITQSPKYLFRKEGQNVTLSCEQNLNHDAMYWYRQDPGQGLRLIYYSQIVNDFQKGDIAEGYSVSREKKESFPLTVTSAQKNPTAFYLCASSSWDTSYEQYFGPGTRLTVT.

The chain uses TRBV20-1 and TRBJ2-7; 9 bases fit TRBD2. V lost 3 bases to trimming and J lost 3 bases; unmatched junction nucleotides: 6. Germline CDR1 reads DFQATT; CDR2 reads SNEGSKA (reference sequence). CDR3 size: 14 residues. DNA for the CDR3: TGCAGTGCTAGCGCTAGCGGGACCCTCTACGAGCAGTACTTC. This sequence encodes CSASASGTLYEQYF.

The V call is TRBV12-3 or TRBV12-4, the J call TRBJ2-7; 11 positions agree with TRBD2. This CDR3 is built from 18 residues. After removal of 3 bases from V and 2 bases from J, the junction contained 12 bases not matched to a gene. As DNA, the CDR3 is TGTGCCAGCAGTTTGCAACCCGGGACTAGCGGCCGTCCCTACGAGCAGTACTTC. This codes for CASSLQPGTSGRPYEQYF.

The chain carries TRBV19 and TRBJ2-1; 8 bases are a match to TRBD1. This CDR3 region has 14 residues. With V trimmed by 7 bases and J by 6 bases, 8 bases remained unmatched. From germline, CDR1 is LNHDA and CDR2 SQIVND (reference sequence). The CDR3 protein is CASTGGARLNEQFF. The CDR3 nucleotides read TGTGCCAGTACAGGGGGCGCCCGTCTCAATGAGCAGTTCTTC.